This is a list of T cell receptor beta chains from one sample in a study of CD8+ T cells in alopecia areata. Data came from immunoSEQ multiplex PCR; TCRdb stores just in-frame clones and leaves some out. The sample has roughly 250,000 clones, about 68% seen once. Sample: CD4+ T cells sorted from blood, taken at week 0. These receptors came from a human donor with alopecia areata. Each CDR3 is given without its conserved first and last residue.

J: TRBJ2-2; V: TRBV30; CDR3: AWSKTNTGELF
J: TRBJ2-1; V: TRBV4-1; CDR3: ASSQRTYNEQF
J: TRBJ2-1; V: TRBV29-1; CDR3: SVEDTGQGAGDEQF
J: TRBJ1-2; V: TRBV5-1; CDR3: ASSLTGLIYGYT
J: TRBJ1-6; V: TRBV7-2; CDR3: ASSPANSPLH
J: TRBJ2-3; V: TRBV6-1; CDR3: ASSEALRASTDTQY
J: TRBJ2-5; V: TRBV29-1; CDR3: SVGPVPRETQY
J: TRBJ1-2; V: TRBV30; CDR3: AWSGPRDRWNGYT
J: TRBJ2-7; V: TRBV19; CDR3: ASSSRDTSYEQY
J: TRBJ2-6; V: TRBV5-6; CDR3: ASSLAGTNVLT
J: TRBJ2-1; V: TRBV19; CDR3: ASQETAYNEQF
J: TRBJ1-5; V: TRBV29-1; CDR3: SSGDGNQPQH
J: TRBJ2-2; V: TRBV6-1; CDR3: ASSVAPGELF
J: TRBJ2-5; V: TRBV4-1; CDR3: ASSHPDRQETQY
J: TRBJ2-5; V: TRBV29-1; CDR3: SARGQGPHETQY
J: TRBJ2-5; V: TRBV10-3; CDR3: AISEKETQY
J: TRBJ1-6; V: TRBV5-4; CDR3: ASSSDRGDSPLH
J: TRBJ2-1; V: TRBV18; CDR3: ASSPGQGQEQF
J: TRBJ2-7; V: TRBV11-2; CDR3: ASSLDYEQY
J: TRBJ2-5; V: TRBV7-2; CDR3: ASSRRVDGETQY
J: TRBJ2-3; V: TRBV9; CDR3: ASSGQASGTDTQY
J: TRBJ1-3; V: TRBV30; CDR3: AWSALMISGNTIY
J: TRBJ2-7; V: TRBV29-1; CDR3: SVEQGPYEQY
J: TRBJ1-1; V: TRBV2; CDR3: ASRAQESNTEAF
J: TRBJ2-5; V: TRBV13; CDR3: ASSLSILAGEETQY
J: TRBJ2-1; V: TRBV10-3; CDR3: ASSYSGTGFVNEQF
J: TRBJ2-7; V: TRBV27; CDR3: ASSLPGTYEQY
J: TRBJ2-3; V: TRBV27; CDR3: ASGPGSDTQY
J: TRBJ2-5; V: TRBV4-3; CDR3: ASSQRQQETQY
J: TRBJ1-5; V: TRBV27; CDR3: ASSSPLGPQH
J: TRBJ2-1; V: TRBV4-3; CDR3: ASSQGPSEQF
J: TRBJ2-1; V: TRBV30; CDR3: AWSASWANEQF
J: TRBJ1-6; V: TRBV30; CDR3: AWSVRGPTYNSPLH
J: TRBJ2-6; V: TRBV5-1; CDR3: ASSLVGTGANVLT
J: TRBJ2-3; V: TRBV27; CDR3: ASSFDRGPTDTQY
J: TRBJ1-1; V: TRBV13; CDR3: ASSSRVTEAF
J: TRBJ1-1; V: TRBV19; CDR3: ASQPSTENTEAF
J: TRBJ1-5; V: TRBV29-1; CDR3: SVRDRGAGSNQPQH
J: TRBJ1-1; V: TRBV29-1; CDR3: SVMDPLNTEAF
J: TRBJ2-7; V: TRBV6-5; CDR3: ASRGLGMGSYEQY
J: TRBJ1-1; V: TRBV4-2; CDR3: ASSKNTEAF
J: TRBJ2-1; V: TRBV5-1; CDR3: ASNPTGGAYNEQF
J: TRBJ1-1; V: TRBV30; CDR3: AWSSRGDTEAF
J: TRBJ2-1; V: TRBV5-6; CDR3: ASSRQSSYNEQF
J: TRBJ1-1; V: TRBV5-4; CDR3: ASSHPGGHTEAF
J: TRBJ2-1; V: TRBV13; CDR3: ASFPSSGAREQF
J: TRBJ2-2; V: TRBV6-6; CDR3: ASSYSRQTNTGELF
J: TRBJ2-7; V: TRBV6-5; CDR3: ASSYSTSLTYEQY
J: TRBJ2-7; V: TRBV29-1; CDR3: SVGHQSNEQY
J: TRBJ1-3; V: TRBV5-6; CDR3: ASSPPTGVGNTIY
J: TRBJ2-5; V: TRBV30; CDR3: AWSIQRGPQLQETQY
J: TRBJ1-1; V: TRBV29-1; CDR3: SVKGDPNTEAF